What follows describes a single T cell receptor beta chain. The target antigen is unknown. A much larger clone differs from this one at a single base, so this may be a read error. The sample comes from a study of read filtering for tumor transcriptome and immune sequencing. Study as a whole: Revised staging placed roughly 8 patients in R-ISS I, 15 to 20 in II, about seven in III. Whole-study findings and limits: This fraction held mixed bone marrow immune cells after CD138-negative sorting. Single-read clonotypes: about 81.9% of IR-seq clonotypes (around 3.5% of reads), around three quarters of RNA-seq clonotypes (44.6% of reads).

Germline values: CDR1 SEHNR, CDR2 FQNEAQ (reference sequence). There are 15 residues in the CDR3. The V gene lost 4 bases and the J gene lost 2 bases, with 15 bases spanning the gap. Bone marrow was sampled from every patient at the time of active disease. From 300 to 400 ng of RNA, a library with molecular barcoded alpha/delta and beta/gamma adaptors was made. TCRdb passed the reads through MiXCR, listing each CDR3 protein once. The sample consists of roughly 130,000 distinct CDR3 sequences, 10% to 15% of them appearing once. Input material: a population of CD138-negative cells sorted from bone marrow. This sequence originates from a donor at least 40 years old with multiple myeloma. This sequence joins TRBV7-9 and TRBJ2-7; D is perhaps TRBD1 (5 bases). The CDR3 coding sequence is TGTGCCAGCAGCTCAATATTGGGGCCCACCTACGAGCAGTACTTC. Protein product: CASSSILGPTYEQYF.